This entry concerns a single T cell receptor beta chain. Germline V lookup: CDR1 SNHLY, CDR2 FYNNEI. This CDR3 has 12 residues. Trimming cost V 3 bases and J 6 bases, with 8 bases left between them. This record comes from a study of T-cell memory formation after mild COVID-19. TCRdb processed the 5' RACE reads anew with MiXCR; each CDR3 protein has one entry. The sample has approximately 480,000 distinct CDR3 sequences; 18% are singletons. The TCR comes from an adult woman who had mild COVID-19 (a few samples of this study predate the infection). Cell type and time point are not known. The material sequenced was PBMCs or a T cell subset sorted from them (not recorded which). J is TRBJ2-5 and V is TRBV2, with D maybe TRBD1 (6 bases). This chain's CDR3 is CASSDRGKTQYF. The CDR3, as DNA: TGTGCCAGCAGTGACAGGGGAAAGACCCAGTACTTC.